One and the same sample provided the 19 T cell receptor beta chains below, sequenced in a study of blood T cell repertoires in COVID-19. Measured with immunoSEQ multiplex PCR; TCRdb has only the in-frame clones, and not every one. The top ten hold approximately 2% of the sample, which has 200,000 to 250,000 clones, around 88% seen once. Material for sequencing was PBMCs or T cells enriched from blood (not recorded which). These receptor sequences come from a woman aged 45-65 years who had recovered from COVID-19.

The genes are TRBV6-5 and TRBJ1-2, with TRBD1 identical over 7 bases. V lost 10 bases to trimming and J lost 2 bases; unmatched junction nucleotides: 7. There are 13 residues in the CDR3. Germline values: CDR1 MNHEY, CDR2 SVGAGI. The CDR3 DNA sequence: TGTGCCACCCATTTGACAGGGAACTATGGCTACACCTTC. As protein: CATHLTGNYGYTF.

V gene TRBV4-3 combines with J gene TRBJ2-5; TRBD2 matches at 8 bases. The CDR3 sequence is 18 residues long. Per the germline V gene, CDR1 is LGHNA and CDR2 is YSLEER. V was pared by 0 bases and J by 2 bases, with 11 bases of the junction left unmatched. DNA of the CDR3: TGCGCCAGCAGCCAAGATTTGGTGGTAGCGGGGCTACAAGAGACCCAGTACTTC. It translates to CASSQDLVVAGLQETQYF.

The V gene is TRBV19, the J gene TRBJ1-1; D is perhaps TRBD1 (5 bases). The CDR3 spans 13 residues. Germline V gene lookup returns CDR1 LNHDA and CDR2 SQIVND (reference sequence). Trimming removed 8 bases at V and 1 base at J, with 11 bases between. CDR3 region: CASWGRGNTEAFF. The CDR3 DNA sequence: TGTGCCAGTTGGGGGAGGGGGAACACTGAAGCTTTCTTT.

This clone was seen a single time. This chain connects TRBV11-2 to TRBJ1-1; 7 bases are a match to TRBD1. Germline CDR1 reads SGHAT; CDR2 reads FQNNGV. CDR3 length: 12 residues. V was pared by 5 bases and J by 11 bases, with 8 bases of the junction left unmatched. CDR3 bases: TGTGCCAGCAGCACCGACAGGGTTTTGGCTTTCTTT. Translation: CASSTDRVLAFF. Supplemented by reference TRBV11-2 and TRBJ1-1, the full variable domain reads EAGVAQSPRYKIIEKRQSVAFWCNPISGHATLYWYQQILGQGPKLLIQFQNNGVVDDSQLPKDRFSAERLKGVDSTLKIQPAKLEDSAVYLCASSTDRVLAFFGQGTRLTVV.

The chain combines TRBV6-5 with TRBJ2-1, with TRBD2 as a possible D gene (5 bases). V shed 5 bases and J shed 4 bases, with 12 bases lying between them. This CDR3 is built from 14 residues. Germline CDR1 MNHEY, CDR2 SVGAGI. The CDR3: CASSRLPGYNEQFF. CDR3 coding DNA: TGTGCCAGCAGTAGACTCCCGGGGTACAATGAGCAGTTCTTC.

The gene calls are TRBV27 and TRBJ2-7, with D tentatively TRBD1 (6 bases). V was pared by 5 bases and J by 5 bases, with 10 bases between. Germline CDR1 reads MNHEY; CDR2 reads SMNVEV (reference sequence). The CDR3 totals 12 residues. CDR3 residues: CASSTGINEQYF. The CDR3 region has the DNA TGTGCCAGCAGTACAGGGATCAACGAGCAGTACTTC.

The chain uses TRBV6-5 and TRBJ1-5, with D possibly being TRBD1 (6 bases). Trimming stripped 6 bases from V and 4 bases from J, with 16 bases between. CDR1 is MNHEY, CDR2 SVGAGI, per germline. The CDR3 spans 15 residues. For the CDR3, the DNA is TGTGCCAGCAGCCGGACAGCCTCGGGGAATCAGCCCCAGCATTTT. Its protein product is CASSRTASGNQPQHF.

This sequence joins TRBV7-6 and TRBJ2-7; 8 positions match TRBD1. Germline CDR1 SGHVS, CDR2 FNYEAQ. The CDR3 is 14 residues long. V lost 1 base to trimming and J lost 3 bases; unmatched junction nucleotides: 2. The CDR3 region is CASSLETGDYEQYF. Here the CDR3 DNA reads TGTGCCAGCAGCTTAGAGACAGGGGACTACGAGCAGTACTTC. Filled out from reference TRBV7-6 and TRBJ2-7, the complete variable domain reads GAGVSQSPRYKVTKRGQDVALRCDPISGHVSLYWYRQALGQGPEFLTYFNYEAQQDKSGLPNDRFSAERPEGSISTLTIQRTEQRDSAMYRCASSLETGDYEQYFGPGTRLTVT.

The chain employs TRBV7-3 and TRBJ2-7, with no clear D. Germline loops: CDR1 SGHTA, CDR2 FQGTGA. The CDR3 runs to 12 residues. V shed 5 bases and J shed 7 bases, with 12 bases lying between them. The CDR3 DNA is TGTGCCAGCAGCCCCCAGCGTGGTGAGCAGTACTTC. This gives the protein CASSPQRGEQYF.

The rearrangement joins TRBV25-1 to TRBJ1-3; no definite D call. The CDR3 extends over 16 amino acids. Germline V CDR1 and CDR2: MGHDK, SYGVNS. V lost 3 bases, J lost 0 bases, and 12 bases lay in between. CDR3 bases: TGTGCCAGCAGTGAGGCAGGTCTTTTCTCTGGAAACACCATATATTTT. Residues: CASSEAGLFSGNTIYF.

This clone was seen a single time. The chain employs TRBV9 and TRBJ2-5; perhaps TRBD1 as D (6 bases). There are 15 residues in the CDR3. V was shortened by 3 bases and J by 1 base, with 13 bases between the two germline ends. Germline V gene sequence: CDR1 SGDLS, CDR2 YYNGEE. CDR3 protein: CASSASGTPQETQYF. The CDR3 coding sequence is TGTGCCAGCAGCGCCTCCGGGACACCCCAAGAGACCCAGTACTTC.

The V and J genes are TRBV11-3 and TRBJ2-5; D may be TRBD2 (6 bases). Germline CDR1 SGHNT, CDR2 YENEEA. The CDR3 covers 16 residues. Trimming removed 2 bases from V and 5 bases from J, with 18 bases in between. The CDR3 protein is CASSLPSRGFLETQYF. The CDR3 DNA is TGTGCCAGCAGCTTACCCTCCCGGGGGTTTCTTGAGACCCAGTACTTC.

The chain joins TRBV5-6 to TRBJ1-2; D gene ambiguous. The germline V gene has CDR1 SGHDT and CDR2 YYEEEE. Trimming took 2 bases from V and 4 from J, leaving 9 bases between them. The CDR3 consists of 13 residues. The CDR3 here is CASSLRHSYGYTF. The DNA for the CDR3 is TGTGCCAGCAGCTTACGACATAGCTATGGCTACACCTTC. The full variable domain, completed using reference TRBV5-6 and TRBJ1-2, is DAGVTQSPTHLIKTRGQQVTLRCSPKSGHDTVSWYQQALGQGPQFIFQYYEEEERQRGNFPDRFSGHQFPNYSSELNVNALLLGDSALYLCASSLRHSYGYTFGSGTRLTVV.

The rearrangement joins TRBV3-1 (or the pseudogene TRBV3-2) to TRBJ2-1, with 11 positions matching TRBD2. From germline, CDR1 is LGHDT and CDR2 YNNKEL (reference sequence). V shed 3 bases and J 5 bases; nucleotides not matched to a gene: 12. The CDR3 runs 18 residues. CDR3 loop: CASSQRVTSGSYNNEQFF. CDR3 nucleotides: TGTGCCAGCAGCCAGCGGGTCACTAGCGGGAGTTACAACAATGAGCAGTTCTTC.

This chain connects TRBV6-5 to TRBJ2-7; 8 nucleotides line up with TRBD2. Germline CDR1 reads MNHEY; CDR2 reads SVGAGI. V dropped 8 bases and J dropped 4; count of bases not matched to a gene: 10. The CDR3 consists of 14 residues. In nucleotides, the CDR3 is TGTGCCAGCTCCGTAGCGGGGTTGGGGTACGAGCAGTACTTC. Translating it yields CASSVAGLGYEQYF.

The rearrangement uses TRBV7-2 and TRBJ1-2; 8 bases match TRBD1. This CDR3 has 16 amino acids. Germline V gene lookup returns CDR1 SGHTA and CDR2 FQGNSA. V shed 4 bases and J 4 bases; nucleotides not matched to a gene: 11. The CDR3 DNA reads TGTGCCAGCAGCTCCCATAACCCAACAGGGGGCTATGGCTACACCTTC. It specifies CASSSHNPTGGYGYTF.

The rearrangement joins TRBV7-2 to TRBJ2-3; D might be TRBD2 (5 bases). V was shortened by 0 bases and J by 1 base, with 8 bases between the two germline ends. Germline V CDR1 and CDR2: SGHTA, FQGNSA. There are 15 residues in the CDR3. The CDR3 DNA sequence: TGTGCCAGCAGCTTAGCGGGAGCCGGCACAGATACGCAGTATTTT. Translation: CASSLAGAGTDTQYF.

The chain links TRBV5-5 to TRBJ2-5; D perhaps matches TRBD1 (6 bases). V gave up 4 bases and J gave up 7 bases, with 23 bases separating them. The CDR3 loop spans 16 amino acids. Germline CDR1 SGHKS, CDR2 YYEKEE (reference sequence). DNA of the CDR3: TGTGCCAGCAGCCCAGAGCCGGGACAAAACCGAGGGACCCAGTACTTC. Amino acid sequence: CASSPEPGQNRGTQYF. Looking up the rest from reference TRBV5-5 and TRBJ2-5 gives the full variable domain: DAGVTQSPTHLIKTRGQQVTLRCSPISGHKSVSWYQQVLGQGPQFIFQYYEKEERGRGNFPDRFSARQFPNYSSELNVNALLLGDSALYLCASSPEPGQNRGTQYFGPGTRLLVL.

V gene TRBV10-2 combines with J gene TRBJ2-1, with D possibly matching TRBD2 (6 bases). Trimming took 3 bases from V and 0 from J, leaving 9 bases between them. The CDR3 totals 15 residues. Germline CDR1 WSHSY, CDR2 SAAADI. DNA for the CDR3: TGCGCCAGCAGTGATCTGCGGGGCTCCTACAATGAGCAGTTCTTC. It translates to CASSDLRGSYNEQFF.